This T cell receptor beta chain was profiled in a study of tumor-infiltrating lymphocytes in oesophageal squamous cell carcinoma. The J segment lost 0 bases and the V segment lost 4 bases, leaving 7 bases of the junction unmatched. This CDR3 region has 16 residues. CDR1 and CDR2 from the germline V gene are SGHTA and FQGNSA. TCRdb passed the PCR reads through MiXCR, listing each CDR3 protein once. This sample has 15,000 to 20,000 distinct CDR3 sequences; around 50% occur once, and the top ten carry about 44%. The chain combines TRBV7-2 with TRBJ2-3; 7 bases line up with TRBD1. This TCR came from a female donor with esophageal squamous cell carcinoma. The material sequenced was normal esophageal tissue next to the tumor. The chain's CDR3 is CASSSQGVKSTDTQYF. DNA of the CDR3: TGTGCCAGCAGCTCCCAGGGGGTGAAAAGCACAGATACGCAGTATTTT.